The source of this T cell receptor (beta chain) is a study of post-analysis software for immune sequencing data. Turning to the study itself: Relapsing-remitting, secondary progressive and progressive-relapsing multiple sclerosis courses were included.

To note about this clonotype: Its target is unknown.

CDR3 size: 12 residues. The germline gives CDR1 GTSNPN, CDR2 SVGIG (reference sequence). The V and J ends lost 0 bases and 7 bases respectively, with 9 bases between them. Findings and limits, study-wide: TRBV segments more frequent in patients than in controls numbered roughly 5 and included TRBV5-6, TRBV5-1 and TRBV20-1.

cDNA libraries for TCR beta contained unique molecular identifiers. Researchers reported some 500,000 cDNA molecules coming from roughly 0.93 to 9.6 million T cells. TCRdb fed the PCR reads into MiXCR, producing one record per CDR3 protein. The repertoire has 550,000 to 700,000 distinct CDR3 sequences, about 44% of them found once; the top ten carry roughly 1.7%. Sample: blood. The chain has TRBV30 and TRBJ1-2, with D hard to call. The TCR comes from a girl aged 10-17 years with multiple sclerosis. The CDR3 bases are TGTGCCTGGAGTGTGAAGGGTGGTGGCTACACCTTC. Translation: CAWSVKGGGYTF.